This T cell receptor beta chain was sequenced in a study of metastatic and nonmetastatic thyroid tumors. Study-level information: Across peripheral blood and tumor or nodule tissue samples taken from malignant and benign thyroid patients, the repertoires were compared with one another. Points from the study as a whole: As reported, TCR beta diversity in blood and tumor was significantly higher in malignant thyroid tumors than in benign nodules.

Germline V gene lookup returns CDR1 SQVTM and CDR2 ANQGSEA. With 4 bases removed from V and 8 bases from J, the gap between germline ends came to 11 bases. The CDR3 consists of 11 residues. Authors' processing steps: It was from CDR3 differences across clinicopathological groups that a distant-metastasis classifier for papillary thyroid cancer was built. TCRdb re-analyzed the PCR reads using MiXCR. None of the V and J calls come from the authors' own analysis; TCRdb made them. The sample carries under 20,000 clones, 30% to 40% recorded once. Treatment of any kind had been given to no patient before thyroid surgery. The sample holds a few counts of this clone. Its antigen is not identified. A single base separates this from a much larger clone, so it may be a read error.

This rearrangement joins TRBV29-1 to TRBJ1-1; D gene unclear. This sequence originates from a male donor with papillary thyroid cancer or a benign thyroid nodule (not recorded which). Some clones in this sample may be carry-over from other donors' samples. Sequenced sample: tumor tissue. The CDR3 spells CSVAPRCEAFF. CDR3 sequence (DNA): TGCAGCGTTGCCCCTCGGTGCGAAGCTTTCTTT.